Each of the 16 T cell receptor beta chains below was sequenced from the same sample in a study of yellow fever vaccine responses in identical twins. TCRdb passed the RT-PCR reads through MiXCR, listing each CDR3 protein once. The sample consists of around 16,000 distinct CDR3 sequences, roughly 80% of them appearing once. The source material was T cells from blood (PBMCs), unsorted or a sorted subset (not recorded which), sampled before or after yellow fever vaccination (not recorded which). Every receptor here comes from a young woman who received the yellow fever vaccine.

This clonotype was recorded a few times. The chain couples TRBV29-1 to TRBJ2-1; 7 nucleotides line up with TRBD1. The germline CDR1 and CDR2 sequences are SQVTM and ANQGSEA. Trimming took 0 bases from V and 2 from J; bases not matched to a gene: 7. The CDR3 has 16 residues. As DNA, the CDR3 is TGCAGCGTTGAAGACAGGGGGTCAGGGACCTACAATGAGCAGTTCTTC. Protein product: CSVEDRGSGTYNEQFF.

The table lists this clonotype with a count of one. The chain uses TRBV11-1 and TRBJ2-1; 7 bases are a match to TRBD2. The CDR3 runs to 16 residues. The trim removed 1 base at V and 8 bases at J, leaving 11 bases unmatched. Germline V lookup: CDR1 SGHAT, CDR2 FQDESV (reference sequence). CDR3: CASSLGVGGSRDEQFF. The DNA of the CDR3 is TGTGCCAGCAGCTTAGGTGTGGGCGGGAGTCGGGATGAGCAGTTCTTC.

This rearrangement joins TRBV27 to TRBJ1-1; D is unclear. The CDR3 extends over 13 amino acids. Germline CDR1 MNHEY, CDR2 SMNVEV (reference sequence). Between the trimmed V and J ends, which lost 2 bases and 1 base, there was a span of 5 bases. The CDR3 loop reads CASSLQENTEAFF. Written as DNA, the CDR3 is TGTGCCAGCAGTTTACAGGAGAACACTGAAGCTTTCTTT.

The CDR3 DNA is TGTGCCAGCAGCTTAGTGTCAAGCACTGAAGCTTTCTTT. Protein product: CASSLVSSTEAFF. V usage is TRBV11-3 and J usage is TRBJ1-1; D remains ambiguous. V was trimmed by 1 base and J by 4 bases, leaving 7 bases between them. Germline lookup yields CDR1 SGHNT and CDR2 YENEEA. The CDR3 extends over 13 amino acids.

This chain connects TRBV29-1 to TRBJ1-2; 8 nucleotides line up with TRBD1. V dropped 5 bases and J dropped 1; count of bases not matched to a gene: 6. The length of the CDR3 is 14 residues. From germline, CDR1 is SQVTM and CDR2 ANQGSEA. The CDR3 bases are TGCAGCGTTACCCCGGACAGGGATAACTATGGCTACACCTTC. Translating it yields CSVTPDRDNYGYTF.

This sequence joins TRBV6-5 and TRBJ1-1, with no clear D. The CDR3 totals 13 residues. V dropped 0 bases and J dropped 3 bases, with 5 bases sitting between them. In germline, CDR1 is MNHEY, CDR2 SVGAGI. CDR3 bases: TGTGCCAGCAGTTACTCGGATGACACTGAAGCTTTCTTT. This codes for CASSYSDDTEAFF.

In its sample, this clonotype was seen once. CDR3 protein: CSVEGLYEQYF. The CDR3 DNA reads TGCAGCGTTGAAGGTCTGTACGAGCAGTACTTC. The V call is TRBV29-1, the J call TRBJ2-7; D is ambiguous. This CDR3 region has 11 residues. V was pared by 1 base and J by 4 bases, with 5 bases between. Looked up from germline, CDR1 is SQVTM and CDR2 is ANQGSEA.

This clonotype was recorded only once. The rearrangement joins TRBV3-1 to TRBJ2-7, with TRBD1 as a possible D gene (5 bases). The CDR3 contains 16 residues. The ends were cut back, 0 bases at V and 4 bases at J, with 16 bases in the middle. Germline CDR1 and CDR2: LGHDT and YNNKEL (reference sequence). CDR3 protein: CASSQEPPGPGYEQYF. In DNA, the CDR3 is TGTGCCAGCAGCCAAGAGCCCCCAGGACCAGGGTACGAGCAGTACTTC.

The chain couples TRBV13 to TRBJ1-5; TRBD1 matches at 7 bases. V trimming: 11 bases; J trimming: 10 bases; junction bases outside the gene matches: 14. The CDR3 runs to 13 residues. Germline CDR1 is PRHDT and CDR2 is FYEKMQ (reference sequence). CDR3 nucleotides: TGTGCCGGCGCCGGGACAGACTCTTCACCCCAGCATTTT. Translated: CAGAGTDSSPQHF. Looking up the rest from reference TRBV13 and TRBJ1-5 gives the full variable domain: AAGVIQSPRHLIKEKRETATLKCYPIPRHDTVYWYQQGPGQDPQFLISFYEKMQSDKGSIPDRFSAQQFSDYHSELNMSSLELGDSALYFCAGAGTDSSPQHFGDGTRLSIL.

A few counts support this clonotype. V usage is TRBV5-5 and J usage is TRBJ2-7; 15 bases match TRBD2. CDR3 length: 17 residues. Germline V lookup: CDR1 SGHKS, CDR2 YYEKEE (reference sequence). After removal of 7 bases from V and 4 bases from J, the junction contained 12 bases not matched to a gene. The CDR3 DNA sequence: TGTGCCAGCGGACTCCTAATAGGACTAGCGGGAGGGTACGAGCAGTACTTC. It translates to CASGLLIGLAGGYEQYF. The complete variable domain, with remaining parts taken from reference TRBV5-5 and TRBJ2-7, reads DAGVTQSPTHLIKTRGQQVTLRCSPISGHKSVSWYQQVLGQGPQFIFQYYEKEERGRGNFPDRFSARQFPNYSSELNVNALLLGDSALYLCASGLLIGLAGGYEQYFGPGTRLTVT.

In DNA form, the CDR3 reads TGTGCCAGCGGGACAGAGGTTTACAATGAGCAGTTCTTC. Its translation: CASGTEVYNEQFF. The chain has TRBV2 and TRBJ2-1; 7 bases agree with TRBD1. V was clipped by 8 bases and J by 4 bases; unmatched bases: 5. This CDR3 contains 13 residues. CDR1 and CDR2 from the germline V gene are SNHLY and FYNNEI.

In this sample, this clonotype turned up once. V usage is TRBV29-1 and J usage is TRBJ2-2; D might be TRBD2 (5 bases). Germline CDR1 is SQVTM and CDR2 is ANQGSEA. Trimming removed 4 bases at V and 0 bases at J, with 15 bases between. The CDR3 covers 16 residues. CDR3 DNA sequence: TGCAGCGTTGCCCTCCGTGGACTTCCGAACACCGGGGAGCTGTTTTTT. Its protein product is CSVALRGLPNTGELFF.

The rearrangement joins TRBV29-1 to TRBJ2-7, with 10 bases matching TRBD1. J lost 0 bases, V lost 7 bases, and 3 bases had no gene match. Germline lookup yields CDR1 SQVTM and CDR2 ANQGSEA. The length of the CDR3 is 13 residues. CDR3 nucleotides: TGCAGCGCATGGACAGGGGGCTCCTACGAGCAGTACTTC. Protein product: CSAWTGGSYEQYF.

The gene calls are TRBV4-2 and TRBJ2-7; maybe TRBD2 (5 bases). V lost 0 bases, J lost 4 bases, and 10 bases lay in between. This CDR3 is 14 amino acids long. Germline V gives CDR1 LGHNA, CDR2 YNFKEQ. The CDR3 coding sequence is TGTGCCAGCAGCCAAGATCGGCGGGCTTACGAGCAGTACTTC. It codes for CASSQDRRAYEQYF.

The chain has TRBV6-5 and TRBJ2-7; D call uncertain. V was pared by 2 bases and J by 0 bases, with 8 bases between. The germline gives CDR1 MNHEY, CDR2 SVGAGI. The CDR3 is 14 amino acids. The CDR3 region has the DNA TGTGCCAGCAGTTACGGCAGAGTCTCCTACGAGCAGTACTTC. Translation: CASSYGRVSYEQYF.

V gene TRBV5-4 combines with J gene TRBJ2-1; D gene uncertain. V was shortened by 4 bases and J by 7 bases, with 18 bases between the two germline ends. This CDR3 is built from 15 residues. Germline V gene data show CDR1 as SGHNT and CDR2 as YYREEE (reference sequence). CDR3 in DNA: TGTGCCAGCAGCCGGCTACAACTAATTCCGAATGAGCAGTTCTTC. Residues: CASSRLQLIPNEQFF.